This entry features one T cell receptor beta chain sequence. In the PCR, 60 Vbeta and 13 Jbeta primers were used. This table comes from immunoSEQ multiplex PCR, and its TCRdb copy is limited to in-frame clones, with some not included. This table has approximately 88,000 clones, 76% appearing once. This specimen belongs to a study of cytomegalovirus exposure and HLA in healthy donors. The overall study: The Caucasian-associated ancestry cluster contained about 80% of the 300 to 400 genotyped donors.

CDR3 length: 15 amino acids. V lost 1 base and J lost 6; bases outside the gene matches: 9. Germline V CDR1 and CDR2: SGHDT, YYEEEE. The sample consisted of PBMCs. The origin of this receptor is a man aged 25 to 45 in good health and CMV-seropositive. This chain links TRBV5-6 with TRBJ2-7; 8 bases match TRBD1. The CDR3 loop reads CASSLYGQGAGEQYF. The CDR3 DNA is TGTGCCAGCAGCTTGTACGGGCAGGGGGCAGGCGAGCAGTACTTC.